These T cell receptor beta chains were read from a single sample in a study of blood T cell repertoires in COVID-19. Method: immunoSEQ multiplex PCR; TCRdb's copy keeps in-frame clones and lacks some. This sample has 140,000 to 150,000 clones; about 92% occur once, and the top ten carry around 1.5%. Sequenced input: peripheral blood. The source of these receptors is a human donor in a cohort sampled during active COVID-19. Each CDR3 is given with its conserved first and last residue. Each record gives: V gene, clone size, D gene, J gene, CDR3 DNA, CDR3 protein. D genes are given only for firm matches. Rows give clone size only sometimes, using once, few, many, or a class for an expanded clone.

TRBV5-1	.	TRBD1	TRBJ1-1	TGCGCCAGCAGCTTACAGGGGTCGAACACTGAAGCTTTCTTT	CASSLQGSNTEAFF
TRBV3-1/TRBV3-2	.	.	TRBJ2-5	TGTGCCAGCAGCCAAGAGCTGGCAGAGACCCAGTACTTC	CASSQELAETQYF
TRBV4-2	.	.	TRBJ2-7	TGTGCCAGCAGCCAAGCCCACTTAGGGGGACACGAGCAGTACTTC	CASSQAHLGGHEQYF
TRBV29-1	.	.	TRBJ2-3	TGCAGCGCGTGGGGGGGGGCCACCATAGGAACGCAGTATTTT	CSAWGGATIGTQYF
TRBV29-1	.	.	TRBJ2-7	TGCAGCGTTGCTGACAGTGACTCCTACGAGCAGTACTTC	CSVADSDSYEQYF
TRBV5-1	once	TRBD1	TRBJ1-4	TGCGCCAGCAGCTTGGAACAGGGGGGGGAAAAACTGTTTTTT	CASSLEQGGEKLFF
TRBV7-3	.	.	TRBJ1-2	TGTGCCAGCAGCTTAGGGCCCCTCGATGGCTACACCTTC	CASSLGPLDGYTF
TRBV27	few	TRBD1	TRBJ2-7	TGTGCCAGCAGTCGGACAGGTGGGGCCTACGAGCAGTACTTC	CASSRTGGAYEQYF
TRBV30	once	.	TRBJ1-3	TGTGCCTGGAATCGAGCCTCTGGAAACACCATATATTTT	CAWNRASGNTIYF
TRBV30	.	.	TRBJ1-2	TGTGCCTGGAGTGGTCCAGATTATGGCTACACCTTC	CAWSGPDYGYTF
TRBV2	.	TRBD1	TRBJ2-2	TGTGCCAGCAGGGTAGAGGGGGCGATAACCGGGGAGCTGTTTTTT	CASRVEGAITGELFF
TRBV3-1/TRBV3-2	.	TRBD2	TRBJ2-1	TGTGCCAGCAGCACATTAGCGGGGGTTAGTTACAATGAGCAGTTCTTC	CASSTLAGVSYNEQFF
TRBV4-1	.	.	TRBJ2-1	TGCGCCAGCAGCCAAGGCGGGATCAATGAGCAGTTCTTC	CASSQGGINEQFF
TRBV27	.	.	TRBJ2-1	TGTGCCAGCAGTTTGAACCAGTACAATGAGCAGTTCTTC	CASSLNQYNEQFF
TRBV4-3	.	TRBD1	TRBJ1-2	TGCGCCAGCAGCCAAGATGACAGGGGGAACTATGGCTACACCTTC	CASSQDDRGNYGYTF
TRBV27	.	.	TRBJ1-1	TGTGCCAGCAGTCGCGGGTGGAACACTGAAGCTTTCTTT	CASSRGWNTEAFF
TRBV4-3	.	.	TRBJ2-7	TGCGCCAGCAGCCAAGATACTCGCGGCTCTTACGAGCAGTACTTC	CASSQDTRGSYEQYF
TRBV6-2/TRBV6-3	.	.	TRBJ1-4	TGTGCCAGCAGACCTCACAGTGCAACTAATGAAAAACTGTTTTTT	CASRPHSATNEKLFF
TRBV6-6	.	.	TRBJ1-1	TGTGCCAGCTGCCCCACAGGGACCTTTGGGTCTGAAGCTTTCTTT	CASCPTGTFGSEAFF
TRBV29-1	.	.	TRBJ1-2	TGCAGCGTTGATCCAGGGATGAGGGGCTACACCTTC	CSVDPGMRGYTF
TRBV9	few	TRBD2	TRBJ2-1	TGTGCCAGCAGCCCTCAGACTAGCGGGGGGATTCTGGGGAATGAGCAGTTCTTC	CASSPQTSGGILGNEQFF
TRBV11-2	.	.	TRBJ2-3	TGTGCCAGCAGCTTAGGTGCCAGGGGTACAGATACGCAGTATTTT	CASSLGARGTDTQYF
TRBV20-1	.	.	TRBJ1-2	TGCAGTGCTAGTAGCGGGGCGCGGTCCAACTATGGCTACACCTTC	CSASSGARSNYGYTF
TRBV7-9	.	.	TRBJ2-1	TGTGCCAGCAGCCCTTACGGTGAGCAGTTCTTC	CASSPYGEQFF
TRBV20-1	few	.	TRBJ2-7	TGCAGTGCTAGTTACGGGGGTAACTCCTACGAGCAGTACTTC	CSASYGGNSYEQYF
TRBV9	.	.	TRBJ1-1	TGTGCCAGCAGTGGGGGGACTGAAGCTTTCTTT	CASSGGTEAFF
TRBV19	.	TRBD1	TRBJ2-2	TGTGCCAGTAGTATTTTGGGGACAGGAACCGGGGAGCTGTTTTTT	CASSILGTGTGELFF
TRBV7-2	.	.	TRBJ2-5	TGTGCCAGCAGCTTAGCGGGGGGAAAAGAGACCCAGTACTTC	CASSLAGGKETQYF
TRBV18	.	TRBD1	TRBJ1-1	TGTGCCAGCTCCCTCGGCGGGACAGCGAACACTGAAGCTTTCTTT	CASSLGGTANTEAFF
TRBV12-3/TRBV12-4	.	.	TRBJ2-2	TGTGCCAGCAACCAGTACACCGGGGAGCTGTTTTTT	CASNQYTGELFF
TRBV3-1/TRBV3-2	.	.	TRBJ2-3	TGTGCCAGCAGCTTCGAGGGGGTCGGGACAGATACGCAGTATTTT	CASSFEGVGTDTQYF
TRBV5-1	few	TRBD1	TRBJ2-7	TGCGCCAGCAGCTCAGGGGACAGGGGGCAATGGGAGCAGTACTTC	CASSSGDRGQWEQYF
TRBV30	.	.	TRBJ1-3	TGTGCCTGGAGTCCCCAGACAGGACACTCTGGAAACACCATATATTTT	CAWSPQTGHSGNTIYF
TRBV6-5	.	.	TRBJ1-2	TGTGCCAGCAGTTACTCGGTCCATGGCGGCGGCTACACCTTC	CASSYSVHGGGYTF
TRBV9	.	.	TRBJ2-7	TGTGCCAGCAGCCCTCGTCCCCGGGACTACGAGCAGTACTTC	CASSPRPRDYEQYF
TRBV7-3	once	.	TRBJ1-6	TGTGCCAGCAGCTTAGGAGGGTTTGGATCACCCCTCCACTTT	CASSLGGFGSPLHF
TRBV11-2	.	.	TRBJ1-5	TGTGCCAGCAGTCACGGGAGGGGCGATCAGCCCCAGCATTTT	CASSHGRGDQPQHF
TRBV7-9	.	TRBD2	TRBJ2-5	TGTGCCAGCAGCACCCCGACTAGCGGGGGTTTGGAGACCCAGTACTTC	CASSTPTSGGLETQYF
TRBV5-1	.	.	TRBJ2-7	TGCGCCAGCAGATCCGACGGAGACTACGAGCAGTACTTC	CASRSDGDYEQYF
TRBV20-1	.	TRBD2	TRBJ2-5	TGCAGTGCCAGTACTAGCGGGGGGGCGGAGACCCAGTACTTC	CSASTSGGAETQYF
TRBV9	once	TRBD1	TRBJ2-7	TGTGCCAGCAGCGCTTTGGACAGGGACGAGCAGTACTTC	CASSALDRDEQYF